This T cell receptor (beta chain) was profiled in a study of T cell responses to AZD1222 COVID-19 vaccine. Libraries were prepared by immunoSEQ multiplex PCR; TCRdb keeps only in-frame clonotypes and omits some of them. The table records under 95,000 clones, roughly 88% of them present only once. The TCR comes from an adult who received the AZD1222 COVID-19 vaccine. Material: peripheral blood, obtained 28 days after the second AZD1222 dose.

The CDR3 DNA follows: TGTGCCAGTAGTATAGATGGGGATTCACCCCTCCACTTT. Translating it yields CASSIDGDSPLHF. V usage is TRBV19 and J usage is TRBJ1-6; D gene unclear. CDR3 length: 13 amino acids. Germline lookup yields CDR1 LNHDA and CDR2 SQIVND (reference sequence). Trimming removed 0 bases at V and 8 bases at J, with 5 bases between.